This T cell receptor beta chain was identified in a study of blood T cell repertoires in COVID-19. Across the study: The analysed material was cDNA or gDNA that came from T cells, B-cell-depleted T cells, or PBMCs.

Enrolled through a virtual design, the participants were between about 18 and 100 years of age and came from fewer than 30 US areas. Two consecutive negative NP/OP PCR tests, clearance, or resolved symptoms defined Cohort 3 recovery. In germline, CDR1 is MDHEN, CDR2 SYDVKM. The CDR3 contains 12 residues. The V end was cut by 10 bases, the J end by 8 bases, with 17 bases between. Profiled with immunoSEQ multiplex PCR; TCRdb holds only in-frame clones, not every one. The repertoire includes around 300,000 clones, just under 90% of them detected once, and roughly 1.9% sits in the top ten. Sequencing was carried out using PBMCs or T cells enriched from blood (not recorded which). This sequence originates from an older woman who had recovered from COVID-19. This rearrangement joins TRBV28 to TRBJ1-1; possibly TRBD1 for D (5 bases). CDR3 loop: CAIRGDYSEAFF. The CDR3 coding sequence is TGTGCCATTCGAGGGGACTACAGCGAAGCTTTCTTT.